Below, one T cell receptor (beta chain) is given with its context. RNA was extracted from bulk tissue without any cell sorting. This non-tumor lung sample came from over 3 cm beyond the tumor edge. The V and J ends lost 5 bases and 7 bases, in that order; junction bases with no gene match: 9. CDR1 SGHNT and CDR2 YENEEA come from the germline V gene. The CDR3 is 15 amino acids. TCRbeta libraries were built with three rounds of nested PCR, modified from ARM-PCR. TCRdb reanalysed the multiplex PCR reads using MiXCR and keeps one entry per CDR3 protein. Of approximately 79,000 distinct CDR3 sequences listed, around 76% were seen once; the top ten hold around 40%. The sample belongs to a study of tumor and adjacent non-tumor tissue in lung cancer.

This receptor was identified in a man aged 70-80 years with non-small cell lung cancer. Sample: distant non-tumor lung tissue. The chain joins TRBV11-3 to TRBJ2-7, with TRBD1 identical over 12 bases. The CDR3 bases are TGTGCCAGCAGCCCCCCGGGACAGGGGGCTCGGGAGCAGTACTTC. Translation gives CASSPPGQGAREQYF.